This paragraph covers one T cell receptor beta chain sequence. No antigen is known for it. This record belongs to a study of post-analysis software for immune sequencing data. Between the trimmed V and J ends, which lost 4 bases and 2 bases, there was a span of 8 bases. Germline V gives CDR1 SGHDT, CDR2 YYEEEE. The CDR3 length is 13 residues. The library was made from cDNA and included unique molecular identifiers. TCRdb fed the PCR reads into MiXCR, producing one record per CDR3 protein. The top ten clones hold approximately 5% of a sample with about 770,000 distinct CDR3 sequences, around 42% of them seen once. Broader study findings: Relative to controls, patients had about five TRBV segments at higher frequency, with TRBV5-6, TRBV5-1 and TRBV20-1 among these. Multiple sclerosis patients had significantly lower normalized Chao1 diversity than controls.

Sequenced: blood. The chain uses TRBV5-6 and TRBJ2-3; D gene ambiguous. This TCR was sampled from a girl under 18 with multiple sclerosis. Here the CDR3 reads CASSVTFTDTQYF. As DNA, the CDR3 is TGTGCCAGCAGCGTGACCTTCACAGATACGCAGTATTTT. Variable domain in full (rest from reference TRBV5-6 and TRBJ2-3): DAGVTQSPTHLIKTRGQQVTLRCSPKSGHDTVSWYQQALGQGPQFIFQYYEEEERQRGNFPDRFSGHQFPNYSSELNVNALLLGDSALYLCASSVTFTDTQYFGPGTRLTVL.